A selection of T cell receptor beta chains follows, all from one sample in a study. TCRdb redid the calling of the 5' RACE reads with MiXCR, one entry per CDR3 protein. The sample holds roughly 57,000 distinct CDR3 sequences, 20% seen once. The sequenced sample was tumor-infiltrating Tregs sorted from the breast tumor. Source of these receptors: a female donor with breast cancer. The CDR3 runs from the conserved cysteine through the conserved F or W. The D gene is left open where the match is weak. The size entry is marked missing in some rows and otherwise reads once, few, many or a size class.

CDR3nt	CDR3aa	v_gene	j_gene	d_gene	abundance
TGTGCCACTTGGGCGGGGGACAGGTACTACGAGCAGTACTTC	CATWAGDRYYEQYF	TRBV6-5	TRBJ2-7	NA	many
TGCGCCAGCAGCCAAGATCCGGAATTGGGGGCCAAAAACATTCAGTACTTC	CASSQDPELGAKNIQYF	TRBV4-3	TRBJ2-4	NA	many
TGTGCCAGCAGTTTATCGGGGCCCTACGAGCAGTACTTC	CASSLSGPYEQYF	TRBV27	TRBJ2-7	NA	many
TGTGCCAGCAGCCCCCCGGTCCAGTTTAGTGAAGCTTTCTTT	CASSPPVQFSEAFF	TRBV7-2	TRBJ1-1	NA	few
TGTGCCACCGCGGGACTAGCGGGAGCGGGCGGGGAGCTGTTTTTT	CATAGLAGAGGELFF	TRBV24-1	TRBJ2-2	TRBD2	NA
TGTGCCAGCAGCTTACGAGCTAACTATGGCTACACCTTC	CASSLRANYGYTF	TRBV7-9	TRBJ1-2	NA	few
TGCAGCGTTGTACAGGGGTGGGCGAGTGAGCAGTACTTC	CSVVQGWASEQYF	TRBV29-1	TRBJ2-7	TRBD1	few
TGCGCCAGCAGCTCGGTGGACAGGGCCTATGGCTACACCTTC	CASSSVDRAYGYTF	TRBV5-1	TRBJ1-2	TRBD1	NA
TGCAGTGCTAGAGTCCCCCAAGGGGGCCCCGAAGCTTTCTTT	CSARVPQGGPEAFF	TRBV20-1	TRBJ1-1	TRBD1	NA
TGTGCCAGCAGTCTAACGGGACCGGTGGGGTCGGTGCCCTACGAGCAGTACTTC	CASSLTGPVGSVPYEQYF	TRBV6-5	TRBJ2-7	NA	many
TGCGCCAGCAGCGCGACCCCCGGGAGGGAAAACGCTGAGCAGTTCTTC	CASSATPGRENAEQFF	TRBV5-1	TRBJ2-1	TRBD2	few
TGTGCCAGCAGCATGACAGGGGAATCCCCCTATGGCTACACCTTC	CASSMTGESPYGYTF	TRBV6-4	TRBJ1-2	TRBD1	many
TGCAGTGCTAGTTTCCTCGGGGCCTATGAGCAGTTCTTC	CSASFLGAYEQFF	TRBV20-1	TRBJ2-1	NA	NA
TGTGCCAGCAGGTTTCGGGACAGCTCCTACGAGCAGTACTTC	CASRFRDSSYEQYF	TRBV11-3	TRBJ2-7	TRBD1	few
TGTGCCAGCAGACTCAGGGGCTGGCGGTATGGCTACACCTTC	CASRLRGWRYGYTF	TRBV28	TRBJ1-2	NA	many
TGCCGTGCTAGAGTCCCCCCACAATCCTACGAGCAGTACTTC	CRARVPPQSYEQYF	TRBV20-1	TRBJ2-7	NA	few
TGTGCCAGCAGCTTAGGTGGTTCAGGGTGGGATACGCAGTATTTT	CASSLGGSGWDTQYF	TRBV11-2	TRBJ2-3	NA	NA
TGCGCCAGCAGCCGCCGGACTAGCGGGGGGGTTGCAGATACGCAGTATTTT	CASSRRTSGGVADTQYF	TRBV7-2	TRBJ2-3	TRBD2	few
TGTGCCAGCCAAGGACCCAATCAGCCCCAGCATTTT	CASQGPNQPQHF	TRBV6-5	TRBJ1-5	NA	many
TGTGCCAGCAGTTACTCGAGTTGGCCAGAGCATGCGATCACTGAAGCTTTCTTT	CASSYSSWPEHAITEAFF	TRBV6-5	TRBJ1-1	NA	many
TGTGCCAGCAGCCCCCGAAACAGGGGGCGCGGCGAGCAGTACTTC	CASSPRNRGRGEQYF	TRBV11-2	TRBJ2-7	TRBD1	many
TGTGCCAGCAGCTTACAACGGGGGAATAATTCACCCCTCCACTTT	CASSLQRGNNSPLHF	TRBV7-9	TRBJ1-6	NA	few
TGTGCCAGCAGCCAGGGACGACGGATCAATCAGCCCCAGCATTTT	CASSQGRRINQPQHF	TRBV7-8	TRBJ1-5	NA	NA
TGTGCCAGCAGTGACTTTAGCGGGGCGAGCACAGATACGCAGTATTTT	CASSDFSGASTDTQYF	TRBV6-5	TRBJ2-3	TRBD2	few
TGTGCCAGCAGCCCCGACTACCTTAGCACAGATACGCAGTATTTT	CASSPDYLSTDTQYF	TRBV7-2	TRBJ2-3	NA	many
TGTGCCAGCTCCCCCGGGAGGTTAGCCAAAAACATTCAGTACTTC	CASSPGRLAKNIQYF	TRBV6-5	TRBJ2-4	TRBD2	many
TGCGCCAGCAGTTCGGGACTAGCGGGGTCCTACGAGCAGTACTTC	CASSSGLAGSYEQYF	TRBV10-2	TRBJ2-7	TRBD2	NA
TGTGCCAGCAGTCGGACCCGGGAGCTGTTTTTT	CASSRTRELFF	TRBV5-6	TRBJ2-2	NA	few
TGCGCCAGCAGCCCCTGGGACAGTGGAACCACTGAAGCTTTCTTT	CASSPWDSGTTEAFF	TRBV5-1	TRBJ1-1	TRBD1	NA
TGCAGTGCTTCTACAGGGGGTCGGGGCAATGAGCAGTTCTTC	CSASTGGRGNEQFF	TRBV20-1	TRBJ2-1	TRBD1	NA
TGTGCCAGCAGCTTATCTGGGAGTACTGAAGCTTTCTTT	CASSLSGSTEAFF	TRBV7-8	TRBJ1-1	NA	NA
TGTGCCAGCAGCTTATCGTGGCGCACAGATACGCAGTATTTT	CASSLSWRTDTQYF	TRBV7-2	TRBJ2-3	NA	NA
TGTGCCAGCAGCTTAATGGGTAGCCTTAGGGGGTACACCGGGGAGCTGTTTTTT	CASSLMGSLRGYTGELFF	TRBV7-3	TRBJ2-2	NA	NA
TGTGCCAGCAGCCATAGACAGAGCGGGACTGAAGCTTTCTTT	CASSHRQSGTEAFF	TRBV7-6	TRBJ1-1	NA	NA
TGTGCCAGCAGCAAGGACGGAAGCTCCTACAATGAGCAGTTCTTC	CASSKDGSSYNEQFF	TRBV9	TRBJ2-1	NA	few
TGTGCCAGCAGTTTCGGGACAGGGGGAGCAGAGACCCAGTACTTC	CASSFGTGGAETQYF	TRBV6-6	TRBJ2-5	TRBD1	few
TGTGCCAGCAGCTTACCCCAAGGGGTTCAAGAGACCCAGTACTTC	CASSLPQGVQETQYF	TRBV7-9	TRBJ2-5	NA	once
TGTGCCATCAGTACCCAAGCCTCACGTCCCCACGAGCAGTACTTC	CAISTQASRPHEQYF	TRBV10-3	TRBJ2-7	NA	NA
TGCAGTGCTAGAGTAGGGACGTATGGCTACACCTTC	CSARVGTYGYTF	TRBV20-1	TRBJ1-2	NA	many
TGTGCCAGCAGCACCACCCCGGGCCTGTTGGAGCAGTACTTC	CASSTTPGLLEQYF	TRBV7-2	TRBJ2-7	NA	NA
TGTGCCAGCTCACCCGCAGTAACTGGGGCCAACGTCCTGACTTTC	CASSPAVTGANVLTF	TRBV18	TRBJ2-6	NA	NA
TGTGCCAGCAGCTTAAGGCACACAGATATGCAGTATTTT	CASSLRHTDMQYF	TRBV7-3	TRBJ2-3	NA	NA
TGTGCCAGCAGCGTTGGGGGAGGTGGCTACACCTTC	CASSVGGGGYTF	TRBV9	TRBJ1-2	NA	few
TGCGCCAGCAGCTTTAGCGGGAGGTACAATGAGCAGTTCTTC	CASSFSGRYNEQFF	TRBV5-1	TRBJ2-1	TRBD2	medium-sized
TGCAGTGCAACCCAGGGAATTAGCAATCAGCCCCAGCATTTT	CSATQGISNQPQHF	TRBV20-1	TRBJ1-5	NA	NA
TGTGCCAGCAGCGGCCAGGGGCTTACTAATGAAAAACTGTTTTTT	CASSGQGLTNEKLFF	TRBV9	TRBJ1-4	NA	few
TGTGCCAGCTCATTACAGGGGGGCGTCTACGAGCAGTACTTC	CASSLQGGVYEQYF	TRBV18	TRBJ2-7	TRBD1	NA
TGCAGTGCTAGTATCCCCGGGCGAAAACCGAACACTGAAGCTTTCTTT	CSASIPGRKPNTEAFF	TRBV20-1	TRBJ1-1	NA	few
TGTGCCAGCAGTTTATACCTCCAACCTTACGAGCAGTACTTC	CASSLYLQPYEQYF	TRBV28	TRBJ2-7	NA	NA
TGTGCCAGCACGGGACAGGGCTACAATGAGCAGTTCTTC	CASTGQGYNEQFF	TRBV12-3/TRBV12-4	TRBJ2-1	TRBD1	NA
TGCAGCTCCCAGACAGGGGACTATGGCTACACCTTC	CSSQTGDYGYTF	TRBV29-1	TRBJ1-2	TRBD1	few
TGTGCCACAGCGGACAGGACGAACACCGGGGAGCTGTTTTTT	CATADRTNTGELFF	TRBV24-1	TRBJ2-2	TRBD1	once